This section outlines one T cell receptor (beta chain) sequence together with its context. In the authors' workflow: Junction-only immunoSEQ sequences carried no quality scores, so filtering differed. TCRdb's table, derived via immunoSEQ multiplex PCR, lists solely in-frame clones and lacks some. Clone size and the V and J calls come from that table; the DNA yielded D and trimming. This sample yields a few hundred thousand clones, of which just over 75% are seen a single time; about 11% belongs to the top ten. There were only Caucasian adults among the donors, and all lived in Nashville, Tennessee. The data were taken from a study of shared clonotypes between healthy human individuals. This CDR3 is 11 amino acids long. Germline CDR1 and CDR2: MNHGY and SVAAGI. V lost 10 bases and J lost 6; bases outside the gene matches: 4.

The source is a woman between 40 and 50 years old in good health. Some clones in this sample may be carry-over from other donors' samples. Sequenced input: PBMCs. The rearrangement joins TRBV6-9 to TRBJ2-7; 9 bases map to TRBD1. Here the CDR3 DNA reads TGTGCCACCAGGACAGGGGCCGAGCAGTACTTC. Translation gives CATRTGAEQYF.